Following are 24 T cell receptor beta chains from one sample sequenced in a study of shared clonotypes between healthy human individuals. Generated by immunoSEQ multiplex PCR, the TCRdb table keeps only in-frame clones and is missing some. The sample contains about 1.1 million clones, 77% of which appear only once. Sample: memory CD4+ T cells from PBMCs. Indicated subset: CD45RA-negative fraction. These receptors all come from a man between 18 and 29 years old in good health. Some clones in this sample may be carry-over from other donors' samples.

J is TRBJ2-7 and V is TRBV10-3; the D gene is possibly TRBD2 (7 bases). The CDR3 sequence is 16 residues long. Germline CDR1 ENHRY, CDR2 SYGVKD. V gave up 4 bases and J gave up 4 bases, with 20 bases separating them. The CDR3: CAISARQSGGPYEQYF. CDR3 DNA: TGTGCCATCAGTGCCCGACAATCGGGGGGCCCTTACGAGCAGTACTTC.

The V and J genes are TRBV2 and TRBJ2-7; TRBD1 is a possible D gene (6 bases). The CDR3 runs to 15 residues. V dropped 8 bases and J dropped 7 bases, with 24 bases sitting between them. Germline-derived CDR1 and CDR2 are SNHLY and FYNNEI. The CDR3 is CASAFSGQGSWEQYF. Here the CDR3 DNA reads TGTGCCAGCGCGTTTTCGGGACAAGGGTCATGGGAGCAGTACTTC.

V and J are TRBV7-8 and TRBJ1-1; TRBD1 agrees at 8 bases. Germline V lookup: CDR1 SGHVS, CDR2 FQNEAQ. The trim removed 1 base at V and 0 bases at J, leaving 4 bases unmatched. The CDR3 is 16 residues long. The CDR3 loop is CASSLGQGIMNTEAFF. In DNA, the CDR3 is TGTGCCAGCAGCTTAGGACAGGGGATCATGAACACTGAAGCTTTCTTT. Full variable domain (outside the CDR3, taken from reference TRBV7-8 and TRBJ1-1): GAGVSQSPRYKVAKRGQDVALRCDPISGHVSLFWYQQALGQGPEFLTYFQNEAQLDKSGLPSDRFFAERPEGSVSTLKIQRTQQEDSAVYLCASSLGQGIMNTEAFFGQGTRLTVV.

The chain employs TRBV11-3 and TRBJ2-5; 7 bases agree with TRBD2. The trim removed 4 bases at V and 1 base at J, leaving 3 bases unmatched. Germline CDR1 SGHNT, CDR2 YENEEA. The CDR3 sequence is 14 residues long. DNA of the CDR3: TGTGCCAGCAGCTCAGGGAGGGCCCAAGAGACCCAGTACTTC. Protein: CASSSGRAQETQYF.

The chain is built from TRBV10-3 and TRBJ2-5, with 8 bases aligning to TRBD1. V gave up 6 bases and J gave up 2 bases; unmatched junction bases: 8. This CDR3 region has 15 residues. Germline loops: CDR1 ENHRY, CDR2 SYGVKD. The CDR3 protein is CAIRDHRGLQETQYF. In DNA, the CDR3 is TGTGCCATCAGAGACCACAGGGGGTTGCAAGAGACCCAGTACTTC.

The chain couples TRBV7-9 to TRBJ2-1, with 7 bases aligning to TRBD2. The germline gives CDR1 SEHNR, CDR2 FQNEAQ (reference sequence). After removal of 4 bases from V and 8 bases from J, the junction contained 5 bases not matched to a gene. The length of the CDR3 is 13 residues. The CDR3 region is CASSSTSLHEQFF. Here the CDR3 DNA reads TGTGCCAGCAGCTCGACTAGCCTCCATGAGCAGTTCTTC.

Comments on this clone: The sample has other DNA sequences that encode this CDR3 too. V and J are TRBV29-1 and TRBJ2-3; unclear D gene. V was shortened by 1 base and J by 4 bases, with 3 bases between the two germline ends. The CDR3 extends over 11 amino acids. Germline loops: CDR1 SQVTM, CDR2 ANQGSEA. CDR3 sequence: CSVEVADTQYF. For the CDR3, the DNA is TGCAGCGTTGAAGTAGCAGATACGCAGTATTTT.

Worth noting for this clone: This sample also contains other DNA sequences that code for the same CDR3. The V and J genes are TRBV7-9 and TRBJ1-2; D might be TRBD1 (5 bases). CDR3 length equals 12 residues. The germline V gene has CDR1 SEHNR and CDR2 FQNEAQ (reference sequence). The ends were cut back, 2 bases at V and 6 bases at J, with 7 bases in the middle. CDR3 in DNA: TGTGCCAGCAGCTTAACGGGGGATGGCTACACCTTC. Its translation is CASSLTGDGYTF.

The chain has TRBV30 and TRBJ1-1; tentative D call: TRBD1 (5 bases). From germline, CDR1 is GTSNPN and CDR2 SVGIG (reference sequence). The germline V and J ends were trimmed by 2 bases and 4 bases, with 17 bases remaining between them. CDR3 length: 15 residues. The CDR3 sequence: CAWSHPGGRGTEAFF. CDR3 nucleotides: TGTGCCTGGAGTCACCCCGGGGGTCGGGGCACTGAAGCTTTCTTT.

The J gene is TRBJ2-2, the V gene TRBV5-1, with D perhaps TRBD1 (6 bases). This CDR3 has 16 residues. Per germline, CDR1 SGHRS and CDR2 YFSETQ. Trimming cost V 1 base and J 0 bases, with 10 bases left between them. In DNA, the CDR3 is TGCGCCAGCAGCTTGTGGACAGACGCGAACACCGGGGAGCTGTTTTTT. Its protein product is CASSLWTDANTGELFF.

The chain is built from TRBV4-3 and TRBJ1-4, with 7 bases aligning to TRBD1. V shed 1 base, J shed 5 bases, and the junction held 4 bases outside the gene matches. The CDR3 consists of 15 residues. The V gene's germline CDR1 is LGHNA and CDR2 YSLEER. CDR3 sequence: CASSQGGTVNEKLFF. The CDR3 region has the DNA TGCGCCAGCAGCCAAGGTGGGACAGTCAATGAAAAACTGTTTTTT.

In regard to this clone: Other DNA sequences in the same sample also yield this CDR3. J is TRBJ2-1 and V is TRBV7-8, with 14 nucleotides matching TRBD2. Germline trimming cut 1 base from V and 8 bases from J; bases unmatched to any gene: 10. This CDR3 has 18 amino acids. CDR1 is SGHVS, CDR2 FQNEAQ, per germline. The CDR3 region is CASSLEARLAGGSYEQFF. CDR3 in DNA: TGTGCCAGCAGCTTAGAAGCCAGACTAGCGGGAGGGAGTTATGAGCAGTTCTTC.

The chain recombines TRBV28 with TRBJ1-4, with D hard to call. The CDR3 has 15 amino acids. Per the germline V gene, CDR1 is MDHEN and CDR2 is SYDVKM. The V end was cut by 2 bases, the J end by 5 bases, with 12 bases between. In nucleotides, the CDR3 is TGTGCCAGCAGTTTAGGCGGGCAGAGAAATGAAAAACTGTTTTTT. Amino acid sequence: CASSLGGQRNEKLFF.

The chain joins TRBV7-2 to TRBJ2-3, with 7 bases that match TRBD2. The ends lost 0 bases at V and 14 bases at J; junction bases unmatched: 8. The CDR3 consists of 13 residues. Germline V gene sequence: CDR1 SGHTA, CDR2 FQGNSA. CDR3 sequence (DNA): TGTGCCAGCAGCTTAGCGAGGGCGGAGCGGGGGTATTTT. It yields the protein CASSLARAERGYF.

This clone was detected a few times. For the CDR3, the DNA is TGTGCCAGCAGTTCGCAGGGAGGTGAAGCTTTCTTT. It codes for CASSSQGGEAFF. The chain joins TRBV6-6 to TRBJ1-1; tentatively, D is TRBD1 (5 bases). This CDR3 spans 12 amino acids. Germline loops: CDR1 MNHNY, CDR2 SVGAGI (reference sequence). The V and J ends lost 4 bases and 7 bases respectively, with 10 bases between them.

This clone was seen repeatedly, ten times or more. The genes are TRBV20-1 and TRBJ2-5; D is uncertain. Trimming took off 3 bases at V and 4 bases at J, with 6 bases between the two ends. Looked up from germline, CDR1 is DFQATT and CDR2 is SNEGSKA (reference sequence). This CDR3 contains 11 residues. CDR3 loop: CSASSRETQYF. The DNA for the CDR3 is TGCAGTGCTAGCTCTAGAGAGACCCAGTACTTC.

The V gene is TRBV28, the J gene TRBJ1-2; no clear D gene. Germline V CDR1 and CDR2: MDHEN, SYDVKM. This CDR3 has 17 amino acids. Trimming stripped 2 bases from V and 8 bases from J, with 24 bases between. The CDR3 is CASSLIGGNTGKGGYTF. The CDR3 DNA reads as TGTGCCAGCAGTTTAATAGGTGGTAATACTGGGAAAGGGGGCTACACCTTC.

In this sample, this clone turned up once. The chain has TRBV7-9 and TRBJ2-7, with TRBD1 identical over 8 bases. This CDR3 comprises 12 residues. After removal of 10 bases from V and 6 bases from J, the junction contained 8 bases not matched to a gene. Germline V gene lookup returns CDR1 SEHNR and CDR2 FQNEAQ (reference sequence). This chain's CDR3 is CATSQQGGEQYF. The CDR3 nucleotides read TGTGCCACATCACAACAGGGGGGCGAGCAGTACTTC.

The J gene is TRBJ1-6, the V gene TRBV28; D unresolved. The CDR3 loop spans 12 amino acids. The ends were cut back, 2 bases at V and 9 bases at J, with 5 bases in the middle. CDR1 is MDHEN and CDR2 is SYDVKM in the germline V gene. The CDR3 reads CASSLRVSPLHF. The DNA of the CDR3 is TGTGCCAGCAGTTTACGGGTTTCACCCCTCCACTTT.

The V call is TRBV5-1, the J call TRBJ2-1; TRBD2 is a possible D gene (5 bases). This CDR3 is built from 17 residues. Germline CDR1 reads SGHRS; CDR2 reads YFSETQ. Trimming left V 1 base short and J 6 bases short, with 20 bases between. The CDR3 sequence is CASSLPPRGPAGNEQFF. The DNA for the CDR3 is TGCGCCAGCAGCTTGCCCCCTCGGGGTCCCGCTGGCAATGAGCAGTTCTTC. Filled out from reference TRBV5-1 and TRBJ2-1, the complete variable domain reads KAGVTQTPRYLIKTRGQQVTLSCSPISGHRSVSWYQQTPGQGLQFLFEYFSETQRNKGNFPGRFSGRQFSNSRSEMNVSTLELGDSALYLCASSLPPRGPAGNEQFFGPGTRLTVL.

This chain uses TRBV7-9 with TRBJ1-1; unclear D gene. Looked up from germline, CDR1 is SEHNR and CDR2 is FQNEAQ (reference sequence). This CDR3 has 14 amino acids. The V end was cut by 5 bases, the J end by 1 base, with 11 bases between. The CDR3 region is CASSPGAANTEAFF. CDR3 nucleotides: TGTGCCAGCAGCCCGGGAGCGGCGAACACTGAAGCTTTCTTT. The full variable domain, in which reference TRBV7-9 and TRBJ1-1 provide the parts outside the CDR3, is DTGVSQNPRHKITKRGQNVTFRCDPISEHNRLYWYRQTLGQGPEFLTYFQNEAQLEKSRLLSDRFSAERPKGSFSTLEIQRTEQGDSAMYLCASSPGAANTEAFFGQGTRLTVV.

This chain joins TRBV28 and TRBJ2-5; 9 nucleotides align to TRBD1. Germline V gives CDR1 MDHEN, CDR2 SYDVKM. The CDR3 spans 14 residues. V trimming: 6 bases; J trimming: 8 bases; junction bases outside the gene matches: 10. CDR3 DNA sequence: TGTGCCAGCAGCTCCCCGGGACAGGGAGACACCCAGTACTTC. It is translated as CASSSPGQGDTQYF.

This clone showed up just once. The chain combines TRBV9 with TRBJ1-2, with D maybe TRBD1 (6 bases). This CDR3 is built from 15 residues. Germline lookup yields CDR1 SGDLS and CDR2 YYNGEE. The germline V and J ends were trimmed by 3 bases and 1 base, with 13 bases remaining between them. This chain's CDR3 is CASSATGRGNYGYTF. Written as DNA, the CDR3 is TGTGCCAGCAGCGCCACAGGGCGGGGTAACTATGGCTACACCTTC.

This clone was seen a single time. The chain employs TRBV10-3 and TRBJ2-7; D tentatively fits TRBD1 or TRBD2 (6 bases each). CDR1 is ENHRY, CDR2 SYGVKD, per germline. This CDR3 region has 11 residues. Trimming removed 10 bases at V and 5 bases at J, with 12 bases between. The CDR3 DNA reads TGTGCCACGAAGGGGGGCAACGAGCAGTACTTC. Encoded protein: CATKGGNEQYF.